This T cell receptor beta chain came from a study of control samples from healthy donors and cancer patients. CDR1 is LGHNA and CDR2 is YNFKEQ in the germline V gene. This CDR3 is 16 amino acids long. Trimming pared 0 bases from V and 5 bases from J, leaving 14 bases between. Produced via immunoSEQ multiplex PCR; TCRdb's table is partial and in-frame only. Of about 150,000 clones listed, 75% to 95% are singletons. The chain carries TRBV4-2 and TRBJ1-5; D is perhaps TRBD1 (5 bases). Sequenced material: blood. The source of this sequence is a man aged 25 to 45 in good health. The CDR3 sequence: CASSQETGGFDQPQHF. The CDR3 DNA reads as TGTGCCAGCAGCCAAGAAACCGGGGGGTTCGATCAGCCCCAGCATTTT.